These 3 T cell receptor beta chains were sequenced from one sample in a study of monozygotic twins with inflammatory bowel disease. Each CDR3 protein gets one entry in TCRdb, which reprocessed the 5' RACE reads and gives no DNA. Its listing shows 420,000 or so distinct CDR3 sequences. Sequencing was carried out using blood. All receptors derive from a human donor with ulcerative colitis or Crohn's disease, or a healthy co-twin of an affected twin (not recorded which).

The chain carries TRBV20-1 and TRBJ2-7; TCRdb names TRBD2, which stays unverified in the absence of DNA. The CDR3 has 12 amino acids. CDR1 DFQATT and CDR2 SNEGSKA come from the germline V gene (reference sequence). The CDR3 sequence is CSAGGGLYEQYF.

The gene calls are TRBV4-1 and TRBJ2-1; the TRBD1 assignment by TCRdb is unverifiable without DNA. This CDR3 region has 15 residues. The germline gives CDR1 MGHRA, CDR2 YSYEKL. CDR3 loop: CASSEAGALRNEQFF.

This chain joins TRBV29-1 and TRBJ2-7. From germline, CDR1 is SQVTM and CDR2 ANQGSEA. The CDR3 has 15 amino acids. CDR3 residues: CSVEGGSLALYEQYF.